One and the same sample provided the 21 T cell receptor beta chains below, sequenced in a study of T cell clonality in common variable immunodeficiency. Whole-study results and caveats: Reportedly, TCR beta sequences from common variable immunodeficiency showed fewer deletions and N-nucleotide insertions.

Sequencing was performed with immunoSEQ multiplex PCR; in TCRdb, only in-frame clones are kept and a portion is missing. The table records 10,000 to 13,000 clones without singletons, the ten largest covering roughly 6.3%. These TCRs' antigens remain unknown. The sequenced sample consisted of peripheral blood mononuclear cells. Source of these receptors: a human donor with common variable immunodeficiency.

With regard to this clone: The read terminates 3 residues ahead of where the CDR3 ends, so the germline J gene completes it. V usage is TRBV30 and J usage is TRBJ2-2, with TRBD2 matching 9 bases. V shed 4 bases, J shed 4 bases, and the junction held 7 bases outside the gene matches. Germline V gene sequence: CDR1 GTSNPN, CDR2 SVGIG (reference sequence). The CDR3 covers 15 residues. CDR3 in amino acids: CAWIVAGGRTGELFF. CDR3 DNA, as far as it was read: TGTGCCTGGATCGTGGCGGGAGGGCGCACCGGGGAG.

This clone has more than one count but fewer than ten. The read is 3 residues too short to cover the CDR3 end, so that end is filled in from the germline J gene. This chain links TRBV18 with TRBJ2-1, with TRBD1 matching 11 bases. Germline V gene data show CDR1 as KGHSH and CDR2 as LQKENI. The CDR3 runs to 15 residues. V shed 4 bases, J shed 7 bases, and the junction held 6 bases outside the gene matches. This chain's CDR3 is CASSRTGTGGNEQFF. Incomplete CDR3 DNA: TGTGCCAGCTCACGAACCGGGACAGGGGGAAATGAG. Filled out from reference TRBV18 and TRBJ2-1, the complete variable domain reads NAGVMQNPRHLVRRRGQEARLRCSPMKGHSHVYWYRQLPEEGLKFMVYLQKENIIDESGMPKERFSAEFPKEGPSILRIQQVVRGDSAAYFCASSRTGTGGNEQFFGPGTRLTVL.

This clone was seen a handful of times. Sequencing ends 3 residues short of the CDR3 end; the germline J gene provides the rest. V and J are TRBV19 and TRBJ2-1; a possible D gene is TRBD1 (6 bases). Germline CDR1 is LNHDA and CDR2 is SQIVND (reference sequence). The CDR3 extends over 13 amino acids. Trimming removed 5 bases from V and 3 bases from J, with 8 bases in between. The sequenced CDR3 bases are TGTGCCAGTAGTCCCAGGGGCTACAATGAG. Protein sequence: CASSPRGYNE. The whole CDR3 sequence is CASSPRGYNEQFF.

This clone was observed a few times. The missing CDR3 end, 3 residues past where the read stops, is filled in from the germline J gene. The chain is built from TRBV20-1 and TRBJ1-4; D might be TRBD1 (5 bases). This CDR3 has 15 amino acids. CDR1 and CDR2 (germline): DFQATT, SNEGSKA (reference sequence). With 2 bases removed from V and 5 bases from J, the gap between germline ends came to 15 bases. The CDR3 bases that were read are TGCAGTGCTAGATTAGCGGGACCGGAGAATGAAAAA. Protein sequence: CSARLAGPENEK. The full CDR3 sequence reads CSARLAGPENEKLFF.

This clone was seen only a few times. Read data end 3 residues before the CDR3 end; the end is taken from the germline J gene. This chain joins TRBV7-3 and TRBJ2-1; D might be TRBD1 (5 bases). The V and J ends lost 1 base and 4 bases respectively, with 17 bases between them. CDR1 and CDR2 (germline): SGHTA, FQGTGA. The CDR3 runs to 17 residues. CDR3 in amino acids: CASSLMAGGRDYNEQFF. The sequenced part of the CDR3 DNA is TGTGCCAGCAGCTTAATGGCTGGCGGCAGGGATTACAATGAG.

The covered CDR3 bases are TGTGCCAGCAGCTTAGAAGGGCGACAGGCAAGGTCT. This gives the protein CASSLEGRQARS. The CDR3 as a whole reads CASSLEGRQARSAFF. The chain joins TRBV13 to TRBJ1-1, with a possible D match to TRBD1 (6 bases). With the read ending 3 residues before the CDR3 end, the germline J gene is used to fill in that end. Per germline, CDR1 PRHDT and CDR2 FYEKMQ (reference sequence). This CDR3 spans 15 amino acids.

About this clone: The missing CDR3 end, 3 residues past where the read stops, is filled in from the germline J gene. The gene calls are TRBV6-2 or TRBV6-3 and TRBJ2-7, with TRBD1 matching 7 bases. The CDR3 has 16 residues. Germline CDR1 is MNHEY and CDR2 is SVGEGT. The ends lost 0 bases at V and 0 bases at J; junction bases unmatched: 5. The CDR3 DNA, read in part, is TGTGCCAGCAGTTACTCGAGGACAGGCTTCTCCTACGAG. It is translated as CASSYSRTGFSYE. The CDR3 in full is CASSYSRTGFSYEQYF.

This clone was counted a few times. The DNA ends 3 residues before the CDR3 does, and the rest of the CDR3 is filled in from the germline J gene. This chain links TRBV19 with TRBJ2-5; no firm D call. Germline lookup yields CDR1 LNHDA and CDR2 SQIVND (reference sequence). V was trimmed by 3 bases and J by 5 bases, leaving 16 bases between them. The CDR3 spans 15 residues. The CDR3 DNA, read in part, is TGTGCCAGTAGTATTGGGCTCCCCCGTTTCGAGACC. Translating it yields CASSIGLPRFET. The full CDR3 reads CASSIGLPRFETQYF.

Note on this clone: With the read ending 3 residues before the CDR3 end, the germline J gene is used to fill in that end. The V call is TRBV7-6, the J call TRBJ1-3; 10 nucleotides match TRBD1. The CDR3 sequence is 15 residues long. The germline V gene has CDR1 SGHVS and CDR2 FNYEAQ. With V trimmed by 5 bases and J by 7 bases, 8 bases remained unmatched. CDR3 sequence reads: CASSLRQGARNTIYF. The covered CDR3 bases are TGTGCCAGCAGCCTCAGACAGGGGGCGAGGAACACC.

This clone was detected only a few times. At one of its ends the junction is not consistent with the germline gene, which may arise from a read error. The CDR3 end falls 3 residues outside the read, so it is completed with the germline J gene. The chain combines TRBV7-7 with TRBJ2-3; 10 bases map to TRBD2. The CDR3 loop spans 15 amino acids. CDR1 and CDR2 from the germline V gene are SSHAT and FNYEAQ (reference sequence). The chain's CDR3 is CASSLTSGTMDTQYF. The CDR3 bases that were read are TGTGCTAGCAGCCTAACTAGCGGGACTATGGATACG.

A note on this clone: The sequenced fragment ends 3 residues before the CDR3 boundary, so the rest is inferred from the germline J gene. This sequence joins TRBV19 and TRBJ2-5; 8 bases are a match to TRBD1. With V trimmed by 5 bases and J by 1 base, 15 bases remained unmatched. The CDR3 covers 18 residues. Germline loops: CDR1 LNHDA, CDR2 SQIVND (reference sequence). CDR3 bases read: TGTGCCAGTAGTGCAACATGGGCGTCGACAGGGGTCCAAGAGACC. Its translation is CASSATWASTGVQET. The entire CDR3 protein reads CASSATWASTGVQETQYF.

Within the sample, this clone is medium-sized. The read halts 3 residues ahead of the CDR3 end, with the missing end drawn from the germline J gene. V and J are TRBV4-2 and TRBJ2-2; 13 bases are a match to TRBD2. V gave up 4 bases and J gave up 6 bases; unmatched junction bases: 20. This CDR3 is built from 21 residues. Looked up from germline, CDR1 is LGHNA and CDR2 is YNFKEQ. The sequenced part of the CDR3 DNA is TGTGCCAGCAGCCCCATGGTCGGTACTAGCGGGAGGGTCGGTTCGCCCGGGGAG. Its protein is CASSPMVGTSGRVGSPGE. In full, the CDR3 reads CASSPMVGTSGRVGSPGELFF.

Comments on this clone: The CDR3 extends 3 residues past the end of the read, so its final part is completed from the germline J gene. This chain uses TRBV7-2 with TRBJ2-5; TRBD1 is a possible D gene (6 bases). The CDR3 consists of 15 residues. Germline lookup yields CDR1 SGHTA and CDR2 FQGNSA. V dropped 5 bases and J dropped 1 base, with 14 bases sitting between them. CDR3 protein: CASSAGGQPQETQYF. Partial CDR3 DNA: TGTGCCAGCAGCGCCGGTGGACAGCCCCAAGAGACC.

The sample holds a few counts of this clone. The read ends 3 residues early relative to the CDR3; the germline J gene fills the gap. The chain recombines TRBV19 with TRBJ1-5, with D perhaps TRBD1 (5 bases). Trimming took 0 bases from V and 5 from J, leaving 17 bases between them. This CDR3 spans 17 amino acids. CDR1 and CDR2 from the germline V gene are LNHDA and SQIVND (reference sequence). The CDR3 region is CASSIEFWGERDQPQHF. The CDR3 DNA, read in part, is TGTGCCAGTAGTATAGAGTTTTGGGGGGAGCGGGATCAGCCC.

On this clone itself: Read sequence stops 3 residues before the CDR3 end, and the germline J gene provides the missing end. The chain carries TRBV13 and TRBJ2-5; 13 nucleotides align to TRBD2. Trimming took 5 bases from V and 0 from J; bases not matched to a gene: 0. Germline CDR1 reads PRHDT; CDR2 reads FYEKMQ (reference sequence). This CDR3 is built from 15 residues. The CDR3 bases that were read are TGTGCCAGCAGCGGGACTAGCGGGGACCAAGAGACC. Encoded protein: CASSGTSGDQET. The entire CDR3 sequence reads CASSGTSGDQETQYF.

This clone was detected a few times. Sequencing ends 3 residues short of the CDR3 end; the germline J gene provides the rest. The chain joins TRBV2 to TRBJ2-7, with 8 positions matching TRBD2. The V segment lost 10 bases and the J segment 1 base; nucleotides outside the gene matches: 21. From germline, CDR1 is SNHLY and CDR2 FYNNEI. CDR3 size: 18 residues. The CDR3 here is CAKKRDSGKGGISYEQYF. The part of the CDR3 DNA that was read is TGTGCCAAAAAAAGGGATAGCGGGAAAGGTGGGATATCCTACGAG.

This clone has more than one count but fewer than ten. The observed sequence ends 3 residues before the CDR3 terminus, with the missing tail filled in from the germline J gene. This sequence joins TRBV6-2 or TRBV6-3 and TRBJ2-5; 7 bases map to TRBD1. The CDR3 loop spans 13 amino acids. CDR1 and CDR2 (germline): MNHEY, SVGEGT. V shed 7 bases, J shed 5 bases, and the junction held 7 bases outside the gene matches. CDR3 in amino acids: CASTRQGWETQYF. The CDR3 DNA, read in part, is TGTGCCAGCACCCGACAGGGTTGGGAGACC.

Remarks on this clone: The read ends 3 residues shy of where the CDR3 ends; the end is completed using the germline J gene. The genes are TRBV7-2 and TRBJ2-7; 7 bases fit TRBD2. CDR1 is SGHTA, CDR2 FQGNSA, per germline. V was clipped by 8 bases and J by 3 bases; unmatched bases: 7. The CDR3 sequence is 13 residues long. The CDR3 bases that were read are TGTGCCAGCGGCAAGCGGGAAGTCTACGAG. Translating it yields CASGKREVYE. The whole CDR3 protein reads CASGKREVYEQYF. Variable domain in full (rest from reference TRBV7-2 and TRBJ2-7): GAGVSQSPSNKVTEKGKDVELRCDPISGHTALYWYRQSLGQGLEFLIYFQGNSAPDKSGLPSDRFSAERTGGSVSTLTIQRTQQEDSAVYLCASGKREVYEQYFGPGTRLTVT.

This clone was detected only a few times. The CDR3 is CASSPLTGEGNSPLHF. The DNA read from the CDR3 is TGTGCCAGCTCACCGCTGACAGGGGAGGGTAATTCACCC. V gene TRBV18 combines with J gene TRBJ1-6; 8 bases line up with TRBD1. The DNA ends 3 residues before the CDR3 does, and the rest of the CDR3 is filled in from the germline J gene. This CDR3 has 16 residues. With V trimmed by 3 bases and J by 6 bases, 7 bases remained unmatched. Germline-derived CDR1 and CDR2 are KGHSH and LQKENI. The full variable domain, rest sourced from reference TRBV18 and TRBJ1-6, is NAGVMQNPRHLVRRRGQEARLRCSPMKGHSHVYWYRQLPEEGLKFMVYLQKENIIDESGMPKERFSAEFPKEGPSILRIQQVVRGDSAAYFCASSPLTGEGNSPLHFGNGTRLTVT.

This clone was detected a few times. The observed sequence ends 3 residues before the CDR3 terminus, with the missing tail filled in from the germline J gene. J is TRBJ2-3 and V is TRBV2; D is unresolved. The germline V gene encodes CDR1 SNHLY and CDR2 FYNNEI. The CDR3 spans 12 residues. V lost 10 bases, J lost 3 bases, and 11 bases lay in between. Incomplete CDR3 DNA: TGTGCCACCTCAGTTTCTACAGATACG. This gives the protein CATSVSTDT. The full CDR3 protein is CATSVSTDTQYF.

At least ten counts were recorded for this clone. Read sequence stops 3 residues before the CDR3 end, and the germline J gene provides the missing end. The chain uses TRBV19 and TRBJ2-6, with TRBD1 matching 8 bases. The CDR3 covers 15 residues. Germline lookup yields CDR1 LNHDA and CDR2 SQIVND (reference sequence). The trim removed 8 bases at V and 0 bases at J, leaving 3 bases unmatched. The sequenced CDR3 bases are TGTGCCAGTTCGGGACAGGACTCTGGGGCCAACGTC. Amino acids: CASSGQDSGANV. The CDR3 as a whole reads CASSGQDSGANVLTF.